This T cell receptor beta chain was profiled in a study of CXCR3-negative and CXCR3-positive naive CD8 T cells. Whole-study results and caveats: In CXCR3-positive naive cells, the TRB CDR3s were more hydrophobic than in CXCR3-negative naive cells. Surface CD5 matched across naive subsets, and TRB CDR3 properties served to infer TCR strength.

Researchers prepared the TRB cDNA libraries using 5' RACE with UMI labels. With the 5' RACE reads reprocessed, TCRdb shows one record per CDR3 protein and no DNA. This sample carries about 150,000 distinct CDR3 sequences, with nearly 0.5% going to the ten biggest clones. About this clonotype itself: Its antigen is currently unknown.

The sequenced sample consisted of naive CXCR3+ CD8+ T cells from blood. The subset: CD45RO-CCR7+CD27+CD95- naive CD8+ T cells expressing CXCR3 (TNR3+). This sequence was found in a human donor in good health. Some clones in this sample may be carry-over from other donors' samples.

The CDR3 sequence: CASSERGGYEQYF. J is TRBJ2-7 and V is TRBV4-1; TCRdb gives TRBD2 as the D gene, but with no DNA this cannot be confirmed. CDR3 size: 13 residues. In germline, CDR1 is MGHRA, CDR2 YSYEKL.